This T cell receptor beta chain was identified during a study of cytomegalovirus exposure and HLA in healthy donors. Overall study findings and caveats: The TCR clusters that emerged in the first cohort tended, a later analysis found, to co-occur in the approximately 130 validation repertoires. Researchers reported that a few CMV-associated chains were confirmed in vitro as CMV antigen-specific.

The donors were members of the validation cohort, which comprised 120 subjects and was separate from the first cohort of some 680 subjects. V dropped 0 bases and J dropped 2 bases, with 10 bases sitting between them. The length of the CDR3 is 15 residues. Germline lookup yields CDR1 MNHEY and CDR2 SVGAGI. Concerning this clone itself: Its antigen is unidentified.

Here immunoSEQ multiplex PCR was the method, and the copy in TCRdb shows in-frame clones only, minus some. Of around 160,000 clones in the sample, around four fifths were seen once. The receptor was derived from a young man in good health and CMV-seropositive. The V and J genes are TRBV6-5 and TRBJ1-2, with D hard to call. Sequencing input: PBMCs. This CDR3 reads CASSYSEGTNYGYTF. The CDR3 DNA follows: TGTGCCAGCAGTTACTCCGAGGGCACGAACTATGGCTACACCTTC.